One sample yielded the 28 T cell receptor beta chains listed below, sequenced in a study of blood T cell repertoires in COVID-19. Assay used: immunoSEQ multiplex PCR; TCRdb lists only in-frame clones, some missing. This sample carries 200,000 to 250,000 clones, 80% to 85% of them seen once, and the ten largest clones take 15% to 20%. Material: peripheral blood. The receptors derive from a man aged 25 to 45 with active or convalescent COVID-19.

V gene TRBV19 combines with J gene TRBJ1-5; D is uncertain. The V and J ends lost 5 bases and 6 bases respectively, with 11 bases between them. This CDR3 spans 13 amino acids. CDR1 LNHDA and CDR2 SQIVND come from the germline V gene (reference sequence). The CDR3 DNA sequence: TGTGCCAGTAGTCCTAAGATAAGTCAGCCCCAGCATTTT. This encodes CASSPKISQPQHF.

This clone occurred a few times. The chain joins TRBV4-3 to TRBJ1-2, with 9 nucleotides matching TRBD1. The CDR3 is made up of 15 amino acids. CDR1 and CDR2 (germline): LGHNA, YSLEER. V shed 0 bases and J 4 bases; nucleotides not matched to a gene: 3. The CDR3 here is CASSQERTGVYGYTF. In nucleotides, the CDR3 is TGCGCCAGCAGCCAAGAAAGGACAGGGGTCTATGGCTACACCTTC.

This chain uses TRBV14 with TRBJ1-1; perhaps TRBD1 as D (6 bases). V gave up 3 bases and J gave up 2 bases, with 13 bases separating them. The CDR3 extends over 15 amino acids. In germline, CDR1 is SGHDN, CDR2 FVKESK. CDR3 residues: CASSQLGQPNTEAFF. CDR3 nucleotides: TGTGCCAGCAGCCAGTTAGGACAGCCCAACACTGAAGCTTTCTTT.

The rearrangement joins TRBV27 to TRBJ1-1; D call uncertain. This CDR3 region has 13 residues. V was pared by 3 bases and J by 3 bases, with 8 bases between. The V gene's germline CDR1 is MNHEY and CDR2 SMNVEV (reference sequence). The CDR3 loop is CASSFRQDTEAFF. CDR3 coding DNA: TGTGCCAGCAGTTTCCGGCAGGACACTGAAGCTTTCTTT.

The chain's CDR3 is CASSQEETSGRSSYNEQFF. The CDR3 DNA is TGCGCCAGCAGCCAAGAGGAGACAAGCGGGAGGAGCTCCTACAATGAGCAGTTCTTC. The chain combines TRBV4-3 with TRBJ2-1; 9 nucleotides line up with TRBD2. V dropped 0 bases and J dropped 0; count of bases not matched to a gene: 9. Germline-derived CDR1 and CDR2 are LGHNA and YSLEER. The CDR3 has 19 amino acids.

The chain uses TRBV6-2 or TRBV6-3 and TRBJ2-7; D may be TRBD1 (6 bases). The V gene lost 6 bases and the J gene lost 0 bases, with 15 bases spanning the gap. There are 15 residues in the CDR3. Germline V gene sequence: CDR1 MNHEY, CDR2 SVGEGT. The DNA for the CDR3 is TGTGCCAGCAGCACCGGGACACGAATCTCCTACGAGCAGTACTTC. Translating gives CASSTGTRISYEQYF.

This chain joins TRBV4-3 and TRBJ2-7, with 10 bases lining up with TRBD1. The V gene's germline CDR1 is LGHNA and CDR2 YSLEER. CDR3 length: 14 residues. After removal of 3 bases from V and 6 bases from J, the junction contained 5 bases not matched to a gene. CDR3 protein: CASSHTGTGVEQYF. In nucleotides, the CDR3 is TGCGCCAGCAGCCATACCGGGACAGGGGTCGAGCAGTACTTC.

V gene TRBV4-1 combines with J gene TRBJ2-7, with 10 bases lining up with TRBD2. CDR1 and CDR2 (germline): MGHRA, YSYEKL. This CDR3 region has 17 residues. V dropped 3 bases and J dropped 4; count of bases not matched to a gene: 12. CDR3 residues: CASSHRSSLAGVYEQYF. The CDR3 DNA sequence: TGCGCCAGCAGCCACCGGAGCAGCCTAGCGGGGGTTTACGAGCAGTACTTC.

This clone was found once. The J gene is TRBJ2-5, the V gene TRBV5-6; 11 nucleotides align to TRBD2. V trimming: 4 bases; J trimming: 5 bases; junction bases outside the gene matches: 13. Germline CDR1 SGHDT, CDR2 YYEEEE. The CDR3 length is 17 residues. The CDR3 here is CASSLRTSGPRGETQYF. The CDR3, as DNA: TGTGCCAGCAGCCTTCGGACTAGCGGGCCCCGGGGGGAGACCCAGTACTTC.

The rearrangement uses TRBV25-1 and TRBJ1-2, with D perhaps TRBD1 (6 bases). V lost 3 bases and J 7 bases, leaving 6 bases between the germline ends. The germline V gene encodes CDR1 MGHDK and CDR2 SYGVNS. This CDR3 spans 11 amino acids. The CDR3 region is CASSDRGGYTF. DNA for the CDR3: TGTGCCAGCAGTGACAGGGGTGGCTACACCTTC.

The chain employs TRBV12-3 or TRBV12-4 and TRBJ1-2, with no clear D. The V end was cut by 6 bases, the J end by 4 bases, with 9 bases between. The CDR3 sequence is 12 residues long. The CDR3 DNA sequence: TGTGCCAGCAGCTCGGAGCTCTATGGCTACACCTTC. It codes for CASSSELYGYTF.

This clone was seen once. The chain has TRBV30 and TRBJ1-2; unclear D gene. The germline CDR1 and CDR2 sequences are GTSNPN and SVGIG (reference sequence). Trimming took off 2 bases at V and 0 bases at J, with 7 bases between the two ends. The CDR3 is made up of 13 amino acids. CDR3 sequence (DNA): TGTGCCTGGAGTAGCGGGGCTAACTATGGCTACACCTTC. It specifies CAWSSGANYGYTF.

J is TRBJ2-2 and V is TRBV5-1; tentatively, D is TRBD1 (5 bases). Germline V gene data show CDR1 as SGHRS and CDR2 as YFSETQ. Deletions cut 5 bases from V and 0 bases from J, with 8 bases between. CDR3 length: 14 amino acids. CDR3 coding DNA: TGCGCCAGCAGAGACAGTACGAACACCGGGGAGCTGTTTTTT. Translated: CASRDSTNTGELFF.

This sequence joins TRBV28 and TRBJ1-1; D is perhaps TRBD1 (6 bases). The germline gives CDR1 MDHEN, CDR2 SYDVKM. With 4 bases removed from V and 0 bases from J, the gap between germline ends came to 18 bases. The CDR3 has 17 residues. The CDR3 protein is CASSSAPGGPLNTEAFF. The CDR3 nucleotides read TGTGCCAGCAGTTCCGCCCCCGGGGGGCCCCTGAACACTGAAGCTTTCTTT.

The chain couples TRBV10-3 to TRBJ1-3, with D possibly matching TRBD1 (6 bases). CDR3 size: 14 residues. Trimming cost V 3 bases and J 8 bases, with 14 bases left between them. Germline lookup yields CDR1 ENHRY and CDR2 SYGVKD. CDR3 nucleotide sequence: TGTGCCATCAGTGACCAACAGGGTTGGGACACCATATATTTT. Translated: CAISDQQGWDTIYF.

This clone occurred once. The rearrangement links TRBV28 to TRBJ2-5, with D perhaps matching TRBD2 (6 bases). CDR1 is MDHEN, CDR2 SYDVKM, per germline. CDR3 length: 16 residues. The V and J ends lost 5 bases and 1 base respectively, with 17 bases between them. The CDR3 bases are TGTGCCAGCAGTCCCCGGTCTCAGCGGGTCCAAGAGACCCAGTACTTC. Protein product: CASSPRSQRVQETQYF.

This clone appeared once. The V gene is TRBV7-2, the J gene TRBJ2-5; 11 nucleotides align to TRBD2. The CDR3 has 15 residues. V was clipped by 2 bases and J by 4 bases; unmatched bases: 3. Germline loops: CDR1 SGHTA, CDR2 FQGNSA. Here the CDR3 DNA reads TGTGCCAGCAGCTTAATAGCGGGGGGGGGAGAGACCCAGTACTTC. Protein sequence: CASSLIAGGGETQYF.

This clone came up a few times. J is TRBJ2-2 and V is TRBV6-5; no firm D call. V was shortened by 7 bases and J by 2 bases, with 11 bases between the two germline ends. The CDR3 extends over 14 amino acids. Germline V CDR1 and CDR2: MNHEY, SVGAGI. The CDR3 DNA follows: TGTGCCAGCACCCCGGGTGGCAACACCGGGGAGCTGTTTTTT. Translated: CASTPGGNTGELFF.

This clone has only one observation. CDR3 region: CASSLALDKYNEKLFF. The CDR3 region has the DNA TGCGCCAGCAGCTTGGCCCTCGACAAATATAATGAAAAACTGTTTTTT. This chain joins TRBV5-1 and TRBJ1-4; D ambiguous. The germline V gene has CDR1 SGHRS and CDR2 YFSETQ. The CDR3 consists of 16 residues. V gave up 0 bases and J gave up 4 bases, with 13 bases separating them.

CDR3 nucleotide sequence: TGTGCCACCAGTGGACCCACAGGGCAAGAGACCCAGTACTTC. Residues: CATSGPTGQETQYF. The rearrangement uses TRBV24-1 and TRBJ2-5; tentative D call: TRBD1 (6 bases). The CDR3 extends over 14 amino acids. CDR1 KGHDR and CDR2 SFDVKD come from the germline V gene. The V and J ends lost 5 bases and 2 bases respectively, with 11 bases between them.

This chain uses TRBV5-5 with TRBJ2-1, with TRBD1 identical over 9 bases. Germline V gene data show CDR1 as SGHKS and CDR2 as YYEKEE (reference sequence). There are 15 residues in the CDR3. Trimming removed 0 bases from V and 5 bases from J; junction bases left unmatched: 3. For the CDR3, the DNA is TGTGCCAGCAGCTTGGCCGGACAGGGGAACAATGAGCAGTTCTTC. The encoded protein is CASSLAGQGNNEQFF.

The chain has TRBV7-9 and TRBJ1-6; 8 nucleotides agree with TRBD1. V lost 1 base, J lost 7 bases, and 3 bases stayed unmatched. Germline loops: CDR1 SEHNR, CDR2 FQNEAQ (reference sequence). CDR3 length: 15 residues. CDR3 loop: CASSLGGTGNSPLHF. DNA for the CDR3: TGTGCCAGCAGCTTAGGAGGGACAGGAAATTCACCCCTCCACTTT.

This clone appeared a single time. The chain joins TRBV5-1 to TRBJ2-2; D possibly corresponds to TRBD2 (5 bases). Trimming shortened V by 4 bases and J by 7 bases, and 17 bases separated the two germline ends. Per the germline V gene, CDR1 is SGHRS and CDR2 is YFSETQ. The CDR3 extends over 15 amino acids. The CDR3 loop reads CASSPARGSYGELFF. CDR3 bases: TGCGCCAGCAGCCCGGCCCGGGGATCGTACGGGGAGCTGTTTTTT.

This CDR3 reads CASSSPGLAASGDTQYF. DNA of the CDR3: TGTGCCAGCAGCTCGCCGGGACTAGCGGCTTCAGGAGATACGCAGTATTTT. This chain connects TRBV21-1 to TRBJ2-3; the D segment call TRBD2 is taken from the table without a DNA check. TRBV21-1 is listed as a pseudogene. CDR3 length: 17 residues.

The J gene is TRBJ2-1, the V gene TRBV9; 8 bases map to TRBD2. The V gene end was trimmed by 3 bases and the J gene end by 8 bases; junction bases not matched to a gene: 10. In germline, CDR1 is SGDLS, CDR2 YYNGEE. CDR3 length: 15 amino acids. The CDR3 sequence: CASSDGGGLSDEQFF. CDR3 in DNA: TGTGCCAGCAGCGACGGCGGGGGGCTCAGTGATGAGCAGTTCTTC.

The chain recombines TRBV19 with TRBJ2-5, with 13 bases identical to TRBD2. Losses at the gene ends were 1 base for V and 5 bases for J; bases not matched to a gene: 4. The CDR3 has 16 residues. Germline CDR1 LNHDA, CDR2 SQIVND (reference sequence). CDR3 sequence (DNA): TGTGCCAGTAGTATAGTCCTGACTAGCGGGAGGGAGACCCAGTACTTC. Translated, it gives CASSIVLTSGRETQYF. Full variable domain (missing parts from reference TRBV19 and TRBJ2-5): DGGITQSPKYLFRKEGQNVTLSCEQNLNHDAMYWYRQDPGQGLRLIYYSQIVNDFQKGDIAEGYSVSREKKESFPLTVTSAQKNPTAFYLCASSIVLTSGRETQYFGPGTRLLVL.

The rearrangement joins TRBV9 to TRBJ2-1; TRBD1 matches at 10 bases. This CDR3 spans 15 amino acids. V was pared by 7 bases and J by 7 bases, with 11 bases of the junction left unmatched. CDR1 is SGDLS, CDR2 YYNGEE, per germline. The CDR3 DNA is TGTGCCAGCGGAAAGGGACAGGGGAGGGTGAATGAGCAGTTCTTC. Encoded protein: CASGKGQGRVNEQFF.

The rearrangement uses TRBV13 and TRBJ2-5; 13 positions agree with TRBD2. CDR3 size: 19 residues. The V gene's germline CDR1 is PRHDT and CDR2 FYEKMQ (reference sequence). V shed 4 bases, J shed 2 bases, and the junction held 13 bases outside the gene matches. CDR3 DNA sequence: TGTGCCAGCAGCTCCCAACTAGCGGGAGGGCCTAGGGGTCAAGAGACCCAGTACTTC. It specifies CASSSQLAGGPRGQETQYF.